This T cell receptor (beta chain) was identified during a study of blood T cell repertoires in COVID-19. Background on the study: The United States, Italy and Spain were the sources of the acute and convalescent COVID-19 samples. T cells, B-cell-depleted T cells, or PBMCs supplied cDNA or gDNA.

This clone was seen a single time. In the authors' workflow: Counts of nucleated cells, estimated from reference gene primer amplification, were obtained. Method: immunoSEQ multiplex PCR; TCRdb's copy keeps in-frame clones and lacks some. The D gene and trimming were derived from the DNA, and the V and J assignments and clone size from that table. The sample lists about 240,000 clones, about 90% occurring once. With 5 bases removed from V and 4 bases from J, the gap between germline ends came to 14 bases. The CDR3 spans 15 residues. In germline, CDR1 is MDHEN, CDR2 SYDVKM. The TCR comes from a man aged 55 to 70 who had recovered from COVID-19. The rearrangement uses TRBV28 and TRBJ1-4; D perhaps matches TRBD1 (6 bases). The sample taken for sequencing was peripheral blood. The CDR3 DNA is TGTGCCAGCAGTCCAGGGGCAATCAGTAATGAAAAACTGTTTTTT. Translation gives CASSPGAISNEKLFF.